Listed here are 22 T cell receptor beta chains from one sample, sequenced in a study of blood T cell repertoires in COVID-19. This table comes from immunoSEQ multiplex PCR, and its TCRdb copy is limited to in-frame clones, with some not included. The sample lists about 170,000 clones; 86% were seen once. Specimen: peripheral blood. Receptors were obtained from a man between 65 and 85 years old with acute or convalescent COVID-19.

V and J are TRBV28 and TRBJ2-7; 7 bases match TRBD1. From germline, CDR1 is MDHEN and CDR2 SYDVKM. J was trimmed by 4 bases and V by 3 bases; bases with no gene match: 3. The CDR3 covers 13 residues. The CDR3 reads CASSFGRGYEQYF. In nucleotides, the CDR3 is TGTGCCAGCAGTTTTGGCAGGGGGTACGAGCAGTACTTC.

The chain uses TRBV9 and TRBJ1-4, with D unclear. The CDR3 covers 14 residues. Germline V gene sequence: CDR1 SGDLS, CDR2 YYNGEE. Trimming pared 0 bases from V and 8 bases from J, leaving 11 bases between. In DNA, the CDR3 is TGTGCCAGCAGCGTAGCTGGCGGGAGAGAAAAACTGTTTTTT. It yields the protein CASSVAGGREKLFF. Full variable domain (outside the CDR3, taken from reference TRBV9 and TRBJ1-4): DSGVTQTPKHLITATGQRVTLRCSPRSGDLSVYWYQQSLDQGLQFLIQYYNGEERAKGNILERFSAQQFPDLHSELNLSSLELGDSALYFCASSVAGGREKLFFGSGTQLSVL.

The chain carries TRBV9 and TRBJ2-6; 7 bases are shared with TRBD1. The J segment lost 2 bases and the V segment lost 3 bases, leaving 11 bases of the junction unmatched. The CDR3 covers 18 residues. Germline CDR1 is SGDLS and CDR2 is YYNGEE. Written as DNA, the CDR3 is TGTGCCAGCAGCGGCCGGGACAGTAAAAATCCTGGGGCCAACGTCCTGACTTTC. Its translation is CASSGRDSKNPGANVLTF.

J is TRBJ1-3 and V is TRBV9; D remains ambiguous. Germline CDR1 SGDLS, CDR2 YYNGEE. The germline V and J ends were trimmed by 3 bases and 0 bases, with 10 bases remaining between them. This CDR3 is 15 amino acids long. The CDR3 sequence: CASSAQTGSGNTIYF. CDR3 in DNA: TGTGCCAGCAGCGCTCAAACGGGCTCTGGAAACACCATATATTTT.

A remark on this clone: A junction end diverges from the germline sequence, so it may reflect a read error. The rearrangement uses TRBV6-5 and TRBJ2-1; D uncertain. From germline, CDR1 is MNHEY and CDR2 SVGAGI. This CDR3 region has 11 residues. The CDR3 loop is CASSYYYEQFF. The CDR3 DNA is TGTGCCAGCAGTTACTACTATGAGCAGTTCTTC.

The V gene is TRBV19, the J gene TRBJ2-3; the match to TRBD2 covers 11 bases. V was pared by 4 bases and J by 4 bases, with 7 bases of the junction left unmatched. From germline, CDR1 is LNHDA and CDR2 SQIVND (reference sequence). CDR3 length equals 16 residues. CDR3 coding DNA: TGTGCCAGTAGTAACCCACTAGCGGGAGACCCAGATACGCAGTATTTT. Amino acid sequence: CASSNPLAGDPDTQYF.

The CDR3: CASSPGTGDAKSTDTQYF. CDR3 DNA sequence: TGTGCCAGCAGCCCCGGGACAGGGGACGCAAAAAGCACAGATACGCAGTATTTT. The gene calls are TRBV27 and TRBJ2-3; 10 bases line up with TRBD1. The CDR3 has 18 amino acids. J lost 0 bases, V lost 6 bases, and 12 bases had no gene match. CDR1 and CDR2 from the germline V gene are MNHEY and SMNVEV (reference sequence).

The chain is built from TRBV10-3 and TRBJ2-3, with 7 positions matching TRBD2. Germline V gene sequence: CDR1 ENHRY, CDR2 SYGVKD. This CDR3 is 17 amino acids long. With 5 bases clipped from V and 0 bases from J, the junction kept 11 bases outside the gene matches. This CDR3 is CAISPSGNHYSTDTQYF. The DNA for the CDR3 is TGTGCCATCAGTCCTAGCGGAAATCACTATAGCACAGATACGCAGTATTTT.

This clone was recorded only once. This chain links TRBV28 with TRBJ1-4; 7 nucleotides line up with TRBD1. This CDR3 has 12 amino acids. Germline V lookup: CDR1 MDHEN, CDR2 SYDVKM. V was pared by 9 bases and J by 7 bases, with 5 bases of the junction left unmatched. Here the CDR3 reads CASNRDSEKLFF. The CDR3 nucleotides read TGTGCCAGTAACCGGGACAGTGAAAAACTGTTTTTT.

V is TRBV4-1 and J is TRBJ1-2; 7 bases match TRBD1. The germline CDR1 and CDR2 sequences are MGHRA and YSYEKL. The trim removed 3 bases at V and 7 bases at J, leaving 11 bases unmatched. The CDR3 loop spans 15 amino acids. The CDR3 DNA follows: TGCGCCAGCAGCCAGGCCGACAGGGAGGTTTTTGGCTACACCTTC. Protein product: CASSQADREVFGYTF.

The chain carries TRBV12-3 or TRBV12-4 and TRBJ1-5, with a tentative D call TRBD1 (5 bases). V shed 2 bases and J shed 5 bases, with 7 bases lying between them. The CDR3 contains 13 residues. CDR3 nucleotides: TGTGCCAGCAGTTTAATGGGGCATCAGCCCCAGCATTTT. Protein product: CASSLMGHQPQHF.

This clone has just a few counts. The chain combines TRBV29-1 with TRBJ2-1, with TRBD2 identical over 15 bases. After removal of 4 bases from V and 6 bases from J, the junction contained 10 bases not matched to a gene. Germline V lookup: CDR1 SQVTM, CDR2 ANQGSEA. This CDR3 has 17 residues. CDR3 loop: CSVGGLAGGLGGNEQFF. In DNA form, the CDR3 reads TGCAGCGTTGGAGGACTAGCGGGAGGGCTAGGGGGCAATGAGCAGTTCTTC.

The chain carries TRBV6-6 and TRBJ2-2, with D maybe TRBD1 (6 bases). The CDR3 extends over 13 amino acids. CDR1 is MNHNY, CDR2 SVGAGI, per germline (reference sequence). V lost 9 bases and J 2 bases, leaving 10 bases between the germline ends. CDR3 coding DNA: TGTGCCAGTCAGGGGCCTAACACCGGGGAGCTGTTTTTT. Protein: CASQGPNTGELFF.

The V and J genes are TRBV20-1 and TRBJ1-5; D unclear. The CDR3 length is 14 residues. CDR1 and CDR2 (germline): DFQATT, SNEGSKA (reference sequence). Trimming took off 3 bases at V and 0 bases at J, with 9 bases between the two ends. CDR3 in amino acids: CSASNMNSNQPQHF. The CDR3, as DNA: TGCAGTGCTAGTAACATGAATAGCAATCAGCCCCAGCATTTT.

The V gene is TRBV5-1, the J gene TRBJ2-7, with a possible D match to TRBD1 (5 bases). The V gene's germline CDR1 is SGHRS and CDR2 YFSETQ. V dropped 4 bases and J dropped 6 bases, with 11 bases sitting between them. CDR3 size: 12 residues. This CDR3 reads CASSLTVGEQYF. The CDR3 bases are TGCGCCAGCAGCCTGACAGTTGGCGAGCAGTACTTC. Full variable domain (missing parts from reference TRBV5-1 and TRBJ2-7): KAGVTQTPRYLIKTRGQQVTLSCSPISGHRSVSWYQQTPGQGLQFLFEYFSETQRNKGNFPGRFSGRQFSNSRSEMNVSTLELGDSALYLCASSLTVGEQYFGPGTRLTVT.

The V call is TRBV15, the J call TRBJ1-1; possible D gene TRBD1, 5 bases. The CDR3 is 14 residues long. Germline assignment: CDR1 LNHNV and CDR2 YYDKDF (reference sequence). V shed 5 bases and J shed 3 bases, with 13 bases lying between them. DNA for the CDR3: TGTGCCACCAGCCCAGGGACTGGGGACACTGAAGCTTTCTTT. The encoded protein is CATSPGTGDTEAFF.

The chain joins TRBV7-2 to TRBJ2-1, with D perhaps TRBD2 (6 bases). Germline CDR1 SGHTA, CDR2 FQGNSA. Trimming took 5 bases from V and 6 from J, leaving 11 bases between them. The CDR3 is 13 amino acids. The CDR3 reads CASSRGGINEQFF. The CDR3 DNA follows: TGTGCCAGCAGCCGAGGAGGGATCAATGAGCAGTTCTTC.

V and J are TRBV19 and TRBJ1-2, with D possibly being TRBD1 (6 bases). Trimming pared 8 bases from V and 8 bases from J, leaving 15 bases between. Germline V gene sequence: CDR1 LNHDA, CDR2 SQIVND (reference sequence). This CDR3 contains 12 residues. CDR3: CASLTGSEGYTF. CDR3 DNA sequence: TGTGCCAGTTTAACAGGGTCTGAGGGCTACACCTTC.

This clone was seen a handful of times. This rearrangement joins TRBV11-3 to TRBJ2-5; 13 positions agree with TRBD2. This CDR3 is 15 amino acids long. V gave up 5 bases and J gave up 5 bases; unmatched junction bases: 5. Looked up from germline, CDR1 is SGHNT and CDR2 is YENEEA. The CDR3 loop is CASSAGLAGVETQYF. The CDR3 bases are TGTGCCAGCAGCGCCGGACTAGCGGGGGTGGAGACCCAGTACTTC.

CDR3 sequence: CASRPGTALYGYTF. CDR3 nucleotides: TGTGCCAGCAGGCCCGGGACAGCTCTCTATGGCTACACCTTC. The J gene is TRBJ1-2, the V gene TRBV6-5; TRBD1 agrees at 7 bases. The V gene end was trimmed by 6 bases and the J gene end by 4 bases; junction bases not matched to a gene: 8. CDR3 length: 14 residues. Germline CDR1 reads MNHEY; CDR2 reads SVGAGI.

The gene calls are TRBV2 and TRBJ1-1, with 7 bases matching TRBD1. Germline-derived CDR1 and CDR2 are SNHLY and FYNNEI. This CDR3 region has 14 residues. With 5 bases clipped from V and 5 bases from J, the junction kept 8 bases outside the gene matches. In DNA, the CDR3 is TGTGCCAGCAGTCTAACAGGGGATTATACTGAAGCTTTCTTT. Translating it yields CASSLTGDYTEAFF.

The rearrangement joins TRBV2 to TRBJ2-1; D is uncertain. Between the trimmed V and J ends, which lost 7 bases and 3 bases, there was a span of 7 bases. The germline gives CDR1 SNHLY, CDR2 FYNNEI. The CDR3 is 12 residues long. The CDR3 coding sequence is TGTGCCAGCAACGAGTTCTACAATGAGCAGTTCTTC. Amino acid sequence: CASNEFYNEQFF.